This T cell receptor (beta chain) emerged from a study of blood T cell repertoires in COVID-19. Using immunoSEQ multiplex PCR, the repertoire was profiled, and TCRdb retains in-frame clones only, with some absent. The sample yields about 200,000 clones, approximately 81% seen once. V was trimmed by 0 bases and J by 0 bases, leaving 8 bases between them. This CDR3 spans 15 amino acids. Germline CDR1 and CDR2: SGDLS and YYNGEE. Across fewer than 25 US areas, participants ranged in age from 18 to 89 years. The chain employs TRBV9 and TRBJ2-3; maybe TRBD1 (5 bases). Specimen: PBMCs or T cells enriched from blood (not recorded which). This receptor was identified in a woman in her fifties or sixties with acute COVID-19. The CDR3 DNA sequence: TGTGCCAGCAGCGTAGACAGGTATAGCACAGATACGCAGTATTTT. As protein: CASSVDRYSTDTQYF.